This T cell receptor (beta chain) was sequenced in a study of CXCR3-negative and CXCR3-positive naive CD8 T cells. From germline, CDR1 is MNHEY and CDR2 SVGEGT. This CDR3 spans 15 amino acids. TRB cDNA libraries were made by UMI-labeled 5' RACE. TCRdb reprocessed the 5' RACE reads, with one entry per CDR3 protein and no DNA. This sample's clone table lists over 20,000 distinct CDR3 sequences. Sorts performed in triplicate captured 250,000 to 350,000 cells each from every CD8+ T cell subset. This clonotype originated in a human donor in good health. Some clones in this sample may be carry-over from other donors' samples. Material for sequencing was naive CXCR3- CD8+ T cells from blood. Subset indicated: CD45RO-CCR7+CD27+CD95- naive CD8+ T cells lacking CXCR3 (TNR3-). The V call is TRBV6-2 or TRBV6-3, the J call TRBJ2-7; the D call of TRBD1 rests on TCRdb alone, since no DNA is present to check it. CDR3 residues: CASSYPGHVSYEQYF.